These T cell receptor beta chains were read from a single sample in a study of naive and memory T cell subsets. TCRdb re-called the UMI-ligation and nested PCR reads with MiXCR, one entry per CDR3 protein. The repertoire holds 120,000 to 150,000 distinct CDR3 sequences, with under 25% as singletons. The sequencing sample was made of naive CD4+ T cells from blood. The receptor set was obtained from a human donor in good health. CDR3s include the opening cysteine and the closing phenylalanine or tryptophan. The D gene is left open where the match is weak.

j_gene | v_gene | d_gene | CDR3aa
TRBJ2-2 | TRBV12-3/TRBV12-4 | . | CASRPSTVSLNTGELFF
TRBJ2-7 | TRBV9 | TRBD1 | CASSVGDRAYEQYF
TRBJ2-7 | TRBV7-9 | . | CASSPRPAERDHEQYF
TRBJ2-2 | TRBV5-1 | . | CASSPALNTGELFF
TRBJ1-5 | TRBV3-1 | . | CASSPLRGPGQPQHF
TRBJ1-4 | TRBV28 | . | CASTGMIWEKLFF
TRBJ2-5 | TRBV5-1 | TRBD2 | CASSTLAGGETQYF
TRBJ1-1 | TRBV6-5 | TRBD1 | CASSSLSDRAEAFF
TRBJ2-7 | TRBV29-1 | . | CSVGRERRAYEQYF
TRBJ2-7 | TRBV15 | . | CATSTARGSYEQYF
TRBJ1-6 | TRBV3-1 | . | CASSQTQGRNSPLHF
TRBJ2-7 | TRBV20-1 | . | CSARVGYEQYF
TRBJ2-1 | TRBV25-1 | . | CASSDRDTSYNEQFF
TRBJ1-4 | TRBV5-1 | . | CASSYYKSGAANEKLFF
TRBJ1-2 | TRBV4-1 | . | CASSQMGGGGYTF
TRBJ2-1 | TRBV12-5 | TRBD2 | CASGLPSLAVLGNEQFF
TRBJ2-2 | TRBV12-3/TRBV12-4 | TRBD1 | CASSPRGTGRAGELFF
TRBJ2-1 | TRBV9 | . | CASSVGAASYNEQFF